A single T cell receptor beta chain is shown here with its context. Its antigen is still unknown. These data are taken from a study of vaccination effects on CD4 cells after COVID-19. The study's findings and limits: The study found marked clonal contraction of infection- and vaccine-induced clones late after vaccination.

Following 10 days of culture, CD4+ T cells were isolated. Negative nucleocapsid antibody tests before and after vaccination confirmed no previous SARS-CoV-2 infection. Half the medium was swapped for IL-2 medium on days 3 and 7. This CDR3 region has 14 residues. Per germline, CDR1 LGHNT and CDR2 FRNRAP. Trimming cost V 1 base and J 4 bases, with 8 bases left between them. Repertoires were generated with immunoSEQ multiplex PCR, while TCRdb's copy carries only in-frame clones and drops some. This sample has about 28,000 clones, with more than 55% found just once. The V gene is TRBV12-5, the J gene TRBJ1-5; D gene uncertain. Sequencing was performed on CD4+ T cells from PBMCs cultured without peptide, taken before COVID-19 vaccination. The sequence came from a human donor who received a COVID-19 vaccine. Here the CDR3 reads CASGLDSPNQPQHF. For the CDR3, the DNA is TGTGCTAGTGGTTTGGACTCCCCGAATCAGCCCCAGCATTTT. Variable domain in full (rest from reference TRBV12-5 and TRBJ1-5): DARVTQTPRHKVTEMGQEVTMRCQPILGHNTVFWYRQTMMQGLELLAYFRNRAPLDDSGMPKDRFSAEMPDATLATLKIQPSEPRDSAVYFCASGLDSPNQPQHFGDGTRLSIL.